This entry is about one TCR beta chain. Its specificity is not known. This may stem from a read error, because a much larger clone lies one nucleotide away. At least 7 million PBMCs were isolated per sample. The sample originates from a study of blood T cells in healthy people across ages. Overall study findings and caveats: Roughly linearly, TCR beta diversity per million T cells fell as age increased.

PCR was performed a second time for roughly 7 to 11 cycles using a sample-barcoded 5' primer and a J-beta primer mix. TCRdb redid the calling of the 5' RACE reads with MiXCR, one entry per CDR3 protein. The sample contains approximately 810,000 distinct CDR3 sequences, more than 25% of which appear only once. This CDR3 has 13 amino acids. The receptor was derived from a woman of 80 years or more in good health. Material for sequencing was blood. The chain recombines TRBV12-3 or TRBV12-4 with TRBJ1-6; D may be TRBD1 (5 bases). CDR3 sequence (DNA): TGTGCCAGCAGTTTCAGGGTAAATTCACCCCTCCAATTT. Protein: CASSFRVNSPLQF.